This T cell receptor beta chain emerged from a study of OX40 agonist ivuxolimab in advanced cancers. Study at large: The treatment was a fully human IgG2 OX40 agonist, ivuxolimab. Hepatocellular carcinoma, melanoma, renal cell or head and neck cancer affected the dose-escalation patients. Overall study findings and caveats: The study observed clonal expansion of CD4+ and CD8+ blood T cells by week 6 at 0.1 to 3.0 mg/kg.

The CDR3 contains 16 residues. CDR1 SGHRS and CDR2 YFSETQ come from the germline V gene. The ends lost 3 bases at V and 4 bases at J; junction bases unmatched: 12. TCRdb keeps only in-frame clones here, not all; method: immunoSEQ multiplex PCR. This table has around 100,000 clones, around 90% appearing once. The table lists this clone with a few counts. The antigen is not known. The receptor was isolated from an adult with an advanced solid tumor such as melanoma, head and neck, liver or kidney cancer. The sample was CD4+ or CD8+ T cells sorted from blood, taken in a trial of the OX40 agonist ivuxolimab. The J gene is TRBJ1-2, the V gene TRBV5-1; TRBD1 aligns across 7 bases. CDR3 in amino acids: CASSSTPTGTGYGYTF. The CDR3 DNA sequence: TGCGCCAGCAGCTCCACCCCGACAGGGACGGGCTATGGCTACACCTTC.